The 12 T cell receptor beta chains below were found in one sample sequenced in a study of esophageal squamous cell carcinoma under preoperative chemotherapy. This sample's time point: after preoperative PTX-NDP chemotherapy. Using its own MiXCR run on the PCR reads, TCRdb lists one record per CDR3 protein. The table includes some 32,000 distinct CDR3 sequences, around 50% detected once. This specimen was acquired from a patient given preoperative chemotherapy. These receptors all stem from a human donor with esophageal squamous cell carcinoma. The donor label of this sample is uncertain.

This CDR3 is CASSLGGGGVKDTQYF. The CDR3 nucleotides read TGTGCCAGCAGCTTAGGGGGGGGGGGAGTCAAAGACACTCAGTATTTT. The gene calls are TRBV11-2 and TRBJ2-4, with TRBD2 matching 7 bases. The last part of the DNA fits TRBJ2-3 better; the J call may be wrong. The CDR3 runs to 16 residues. The germline V gene encodes CDR1 SGHAT and CDR2 FQNNGV.

The rearrangement uses TRBV7-2 and TRBJ2-2; D possibly matches TRBD1 or TRBD2 (6 bases each). Trimming shortened V by 7 bases and J by 16 bases, and 28 bases separated the two germline ends. Germline V gene sequence: CDR1 SGHTA, CDR2 FQGNSA. The CDR3 consists of 15 residues. The CDR3 DNA reads as TGTGCCAGCAACAAAAGGGGGGAGAACACCGGGACGCAGTTTTTT. Its translation is CASNKRGENTGTQFF.

This clonotype was detected ten times or more. DNA of the CDR3: TGTGCCAGCAGTGAAGCACGATCCGGGGAGCTGTTTTTT. Encoded protein: CASSEARSGELFF. The V gene is TRBV6-1, the J gene TRBJ2-2; D is unresolved. From germline, CDR1 is MNHNS and CDR2 SASEGT. The CDR3 length is 13 residues. V lost 0 bases and J lost 6, with 5 bases in between.

The chain links TRBV7-2 to TRBJ2-4; the match to TRBD2 covers 9 bases. The CDR3 has 17 amino acids. The V segment lost 5 bases and the J segment 8 bases; nucleotides outside the gene matches: 16. CDR1 is SGHTA and CDR2 is FQGNSA in the germline V gene. The CDR3 bases are TGTGCCAGCAGCGCGGGGGGCGGGGGGGGCGGCCAAGACATTCAGTACTTC. Translation gives CASSAGGGGGGQDIQYF. The entire variable domain, with the rest obtained from reference TRBV7-2 and TRBJ2-4, is as follows: GAGVSQSPSNKVTEKGKDVELRCDPISGHTALYWYRQSLGQGLEFLIYFQGNSAPDKSGLPSDRFSAERTGGSVSTLTIQRTQQEDSAVYLCASSAGGGGGGQDIQYFGAGTRLSVL.

At least ten counts were recorded for this clonotype. This chain uses TRBV10-2 with TRBJ2-3; D uncertain. The CDR3 runs 12 residues. V was clipped by 4 bases and J by 5 bases, with 7 bases between them. CDR1 WSHSY and CDR2 SAAADI come from the germline V gene. Here the CDR3 DNA reads TGCGCCAGCAGTGTGTACAGAGATACGCAGTATTTT. It encodes CASSVYRDTQYF.

The V gene is TRBV6-5, the J gene TRBJ2-4; TRBD2 agrees at 8 bases. V dropped 3 bases and J dropped 12; count of bases not matched to a gene: 22. Germline V lookup: CDR1 MNHEY, CDR2 SVGAGI. CDR3 length: 18 amino acids. The CDR3 DNA reads TGTGCCAGCAGTTATCTAGCGGGCGTAGGAAGAGCCAAAGAGACTCAGTACTTC. Its protein product is CASSYLAGVGRAKETQYF.

This clonotype has ten or more counts. The chain combines TRBV7-2 with TRBJ2-5, with unresolved D. There are 12 residues in the CDR3. Germline assignment: CDR1 SGHTA and CDR2 FQGNSA. V was shortened by 1 base and J by 9 bases, with 9 bases between the two germline ends. The CDR3 spells CASSLGEKPQYF. The CDR3 DNA reads TGTGCCAGCAGCTTAGGGGAAAAACCCCAGTACTTC.

The chain carries TRBV4-3 and TRBJ2-3; D may be TRBD1 or TRBD2 (6 bases each). Germline CDR1 and CDR2: LGHNA and YSLEER. The CDR3 contains 14 residues. Written as DNA, the CDR3 is TGCGCGGGGATCGGGGGCCTGGGCCCAGAGACCCAGTATTTT. It is translated as CAGIGGLGPETQYF.

This clonotype was picked up many times. J is TRBJ2-1 and V is TRBV7-8; TRBD2 matches 11 bases. V lost 5 bases to trimming and J lost 6 bases; unmatched junction nucleotides: 12. In germline, CDR1 is SGHVS, CDR2 FQNEAQ. The CDR3 loop spans 17 amino acids. CDR3 sequence (DNA): TGTGCCAGCAGCCCGGCTAGCGGGAGGCCGTCGGTCAATGAGCAGTTCTTC. It specifies CASSPASGRPSVNEQFF.

The DNA for the CDR3 is TGTGCCAGCCGAGGGGGGGCTAGCGGTCTCAATGAGCAGTTCTTC. It encodes CASRGGASGLNEQFF. This rearrangement joins TRBV6-1 to TRBJ2-1; D is possibly TRBD2 (7 bases). Germline V gives CDR1 MNHNS, CDR2 SASEGT. The CDR3 runs 15 residues. Trimming left V 8 bases short and J 6 bases short, with 20 bases between.

This chain links TRBV11-2 with TRBJ2-1; no reliable D call. Between the trimmed V and J ends, which lost 3 bases and 6 bases, there was a span of 9 bases. Per the germline V gene, CDR1 is SGHAT and CDR2 is FQNNGV. The CDR3 extends over 13 amino acids. The CDR3 sequence is CASSFEAGNEQFF. CDR3 sequence (DNA): TGTGCCAGCAGCTTTGAGGCCGGCAATGAGCAGTTCTTC.

About this clonotype: Germline and junction disagree at one end, which may indicate a read error. V is TRBV6-1 and J is TRBJ2-3; TRBD2 matches at 12 bases. The CDR3 sequence is 18 residues long. Germline lookup yields CDR1 MNHNS and CDR2 SASEGT. CDR3 sequence (DNA): TGTGCCAGCAGTGAACCGCGGGGCAGGACTAGCGGGAAATACGAGCAGTACTTT. Residues: CASSEPRGRTSGKYEQYF.